This T cell receptor (beta chain) came from a study of T cells in Graves' hyperthyroidism and ophthalmopathy (dated by TCRdb to the late 2010s). Regarding the research as a whole: Peripheral blood was collected at initial diagnosis, before any treatment. After blood sampling, hyperthyroidism patients were treated with methimazole at a starting dose of 30 mg daily, and ophthalmopathy patients were treated with high-dose intravenous methylprednisolone. The paper reports TCR Vbeta CDR3 sequencing of roughly 140 peripheral blood samples: around 45 ophthalmopathy, under 80 hyperthyroidism and around 17 progressor patients. In about six Graves' hyperthyroidism patients, the study also compared T-cell repertoires from thyroid tissue with T-cell repertoires from blood. For training and testing, the 100 or so patients in the discovery cohort were randomly divided in a 7:3 ratio. Prospective prediction of ophthalmopathy was tested in an independent validation cohort consisting of under 20 hyperthyroidism patients and over 15 patients who later progressed to ophthalmopathy. A discovery cohort of about 100 patients, approximately 45 with Graves' ophthalmopathy and fewer than 65 with stable Graves' hyperthyroidism, was used to find distinguishing TCR V-J signatures. Overall study outcomes, separate from this receptor: In validation, progression to ophthalmopathy was predicted by the model with approximately 67% sensitivity and 72% to 80% specificity, a median of roughly 6 months before onset. A model built on a 13 V-J signature distinguished ophthalmopathy from stable hyperthyroidism, reaching 87.88% sensitivity and 81.08% specificity in cross-validation and 80%/75% in testing. No statistical method was used to set the sample size in advance, and investigators knew the group allocation. Most expanded thyroid clonotypes (frequency above 0.001) were also detected in blood, a finding suggesting that blood repertoires may reflect thyroid immune responses.

TCR beta CDR3 regions were amplified from RNA transcripts. The TCR CDR3 was subjected to a first round of RT-PCR using the HTBI primer set and the Qiagen OneStep RT-PCR kit. The libraries were constructed in a second round of multiplex PCR and then size-selected and purified. Libraries were sequenced paired-end with 100 bp reads on an Illumina HiSeq2000. As for the original processing: Raw data were processed with SOAPnuke, discarding reads with adapters, uncalled bases, mean Phred below 15, or no exact constant-primer or identifier match. High-quality paired reads were merged using COPE v1.2.5, and each unique nucleotide sequence was defined as a clonotype. MiTCR v1.1 was used to align the clonotypes against IMGT TRBV, TRBD and TRBJ reference segments. Analysis was restricted to V-J combinations with a frequency above 0.0001, which covered about 99% of repertoires. The TCS score was defined as F50 (clonal expansion) divided by E x V (chaos), with BLOSUM62-based TCRdist calculated between CDR3 peptides within each V-J. Welch's t-statistics and random forest reduced approximately 520 V-J features to 10 to 15, which were used in a naive Bayes classifier (R e1071). TCRdb reanalyzed the raw reads on its own, using fastp at Q25 for trimming and MiXCR for clone calling, and kept in-frame beta chains. Rows with one shared CDR3 protein collapse into an entry with the most common genes and DNA. It is TCRdb's table, rather than the study itself, that gives the V and J calls and clone size. This sample comprises 300,000 to 400,000 distinct CDR3 sequences, less than 15% of them detected only once. The ten biggest clones cover over 8.5% of the sample.

Graves' hyperthyroidism was defined as stable when no progression to ophthalmopathy occurred over 18 months of follow-up. Hyperthyroidism patients were newly diagnosed, with disease duration under 2 months, and aged 18 to 65 years. Patients with uncontrolled infections, other autoimmune diseases, pregnancy or lactation were excluded. Diagnoses were established on the basis of clinical symptoms, serum thyroxine and TRAb, thyroid ultrasound, and orbital computed tomography. PBMCs were separated from roughly 10 ml of fresh peripheral blood using Ficoll-Paque density gradient centrifugation. Trizol reagent was used to extract total RNA, and RNA quality was then checked on an Agilent 2100 Bioanalyzer. This clonotype was picked up many times. Its antigen is unknown. It has no much larger one-base neighbor in the sample; base qualities were not kept. The CDR3 covers 12 residues, taking in both the cysteine and the phenylalanine. Only the CDR3 DNA stays, 36 bases, in frame from base 1. CDR1 and CDR2 are drawn from the germline V gene: SQVTM, ANQGSEA. V is cut by 3 bases and J by 8 bases, and the space between the germline ends is 13 bases.

The V and J genes are TRBV29-1 and TRBJ1-2; TRBD1 could be the D gene, as 6 bases match. The TCR was taken from a woman aged 18 to 35 with Graves' hyperthyroidism. Input material: blood. The nucleotide sequence is given as TGCAGCGTTGATTCGGACAGTCGGGGCTACACCTTC. This gives the protein CSVDSDSRGYTF.